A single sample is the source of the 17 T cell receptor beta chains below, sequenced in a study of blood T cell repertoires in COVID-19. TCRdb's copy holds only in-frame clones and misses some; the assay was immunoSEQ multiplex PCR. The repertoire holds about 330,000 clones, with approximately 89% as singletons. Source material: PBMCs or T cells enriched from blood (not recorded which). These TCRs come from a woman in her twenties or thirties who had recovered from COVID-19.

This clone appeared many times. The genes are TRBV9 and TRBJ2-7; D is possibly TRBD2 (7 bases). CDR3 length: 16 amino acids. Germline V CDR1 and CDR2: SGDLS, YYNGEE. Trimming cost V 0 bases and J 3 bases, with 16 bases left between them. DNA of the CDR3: TGTGCCAGCAGCGTAGGCCCAGAGGGGGGGATCTACGAGCAGTACTTC. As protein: CASSVGPEGGIYEQYF. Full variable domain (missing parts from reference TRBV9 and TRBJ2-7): DSGVTQTPKHLITATGQRVTLRCSPRSGDLSVYWYQQSLDQGLQFLIQYYNGEERAKGNILERFSAQQFPDLHSELNLSSLELGDSALYFCASSVGPEGGIYEQYFGPGTRLTVT.

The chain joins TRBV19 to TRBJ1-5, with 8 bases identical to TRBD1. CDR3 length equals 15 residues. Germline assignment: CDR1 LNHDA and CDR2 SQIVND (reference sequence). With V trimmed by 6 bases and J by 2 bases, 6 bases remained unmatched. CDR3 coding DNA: TGTGCCAGTAGATCGACAGGGGCTGGCAATCAGCCCCAGCATTTT. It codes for CASRSTGAGNQPQHF.

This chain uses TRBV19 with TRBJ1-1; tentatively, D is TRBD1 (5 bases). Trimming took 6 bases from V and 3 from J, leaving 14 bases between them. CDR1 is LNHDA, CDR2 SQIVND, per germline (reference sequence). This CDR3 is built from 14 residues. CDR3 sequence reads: CASRSLGDDTEAFF. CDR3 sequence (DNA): TGTGCCAGTAGATCCTTAGGGGATGACACTGAAGCTTTCTTT.

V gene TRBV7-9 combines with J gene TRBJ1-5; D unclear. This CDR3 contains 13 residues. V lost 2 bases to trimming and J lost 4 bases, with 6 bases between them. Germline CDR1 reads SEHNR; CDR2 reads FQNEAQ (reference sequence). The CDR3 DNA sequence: TGTGCCAGCAGCTTAACAGAAAATCAGCCCCAGCATTTT. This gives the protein CASSLTENQPQHF.

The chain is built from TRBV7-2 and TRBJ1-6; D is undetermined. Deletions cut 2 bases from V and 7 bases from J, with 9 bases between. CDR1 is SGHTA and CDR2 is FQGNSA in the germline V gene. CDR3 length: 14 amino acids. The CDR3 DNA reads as TGTGCCAGCAGCTTACTCCCGGAGAATTCACCCCTCCACTTT. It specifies CASSLLPENSPLHF.

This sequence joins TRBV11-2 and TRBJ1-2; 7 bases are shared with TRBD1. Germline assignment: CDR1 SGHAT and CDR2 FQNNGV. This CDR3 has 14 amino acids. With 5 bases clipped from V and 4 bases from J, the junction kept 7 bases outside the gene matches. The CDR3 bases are TGTGCCAGCAGCCCAGACAGGGTACTCTATGGCTACACCTTC. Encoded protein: CASSPDRVLYGYTF. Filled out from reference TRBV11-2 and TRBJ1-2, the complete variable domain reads EAGVAQSPRYKIIEKRQSVAFWCNPISGHATLYWYQQILGQGPKLLIQFQNNGVVDDSQLPKDRFSAERLKGVDSTLKIQPAKLEDSAVYLCASSPDRVLYGYTFGSGTRLTVV.

The CDR3 sequence: CASSPDRGPYNEQFF. The CDR3 DNA reads TGTGCCAGCAGCCCGGACAGGGGCCCCTACAATGAGCAGTTCTTC. The gene calls are TRBV11-2 and TRBJ2-1; 9 bases align to TRBD1. CDR1 is SGHAT, CDR2 FQNNGV, per germline. This CDR3 is built from 15 residues. The V and J ends lost 5 bases and 2 bases, in that order; junction bases with no gene match: 4.

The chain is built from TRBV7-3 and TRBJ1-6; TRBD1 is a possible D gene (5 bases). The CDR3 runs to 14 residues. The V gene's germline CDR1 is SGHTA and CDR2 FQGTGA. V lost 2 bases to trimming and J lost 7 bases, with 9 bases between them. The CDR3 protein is CASSLQGYNSPLHF. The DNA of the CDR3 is TGTGCCAGCAGCTTACAGGGTTACAATTCACCCCTCCACTTT.

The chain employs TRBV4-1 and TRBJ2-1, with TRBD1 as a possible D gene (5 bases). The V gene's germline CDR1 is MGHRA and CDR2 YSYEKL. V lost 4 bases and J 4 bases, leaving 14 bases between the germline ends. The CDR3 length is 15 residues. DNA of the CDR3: TGCGCCAGCAGCCTAGACGGCAGGGTTTACAATGAGCAGTTCTTC. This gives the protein CASSLDGRVYNEQFF.

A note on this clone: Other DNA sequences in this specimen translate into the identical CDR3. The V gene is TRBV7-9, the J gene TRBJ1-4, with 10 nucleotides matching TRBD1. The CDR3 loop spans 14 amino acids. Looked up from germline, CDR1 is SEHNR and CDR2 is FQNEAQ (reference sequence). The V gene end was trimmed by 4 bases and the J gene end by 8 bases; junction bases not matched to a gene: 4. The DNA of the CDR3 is TGTGCCAGCAGCTCCGGGACAGGGGACGAAAAACTGTTTTTT. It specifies CASSSGTGDEKLFF.

The CDR3 loop reads CASSFEDTEAFF. CDR3 nucleotides: TGCGCCAGCAGCTTCGAGGACACTGAAGCTTTCTTT. The chain joins TRBV5-1 to TRBJ1-1; D gene ambiguous. V was clipped by 2 bases and J by 3 bases, with 5 bases between them. This CDR3 is built from 12 residues. Germline V gene data show CDR1 as SGHRS and CDR2 as YFSETQ.

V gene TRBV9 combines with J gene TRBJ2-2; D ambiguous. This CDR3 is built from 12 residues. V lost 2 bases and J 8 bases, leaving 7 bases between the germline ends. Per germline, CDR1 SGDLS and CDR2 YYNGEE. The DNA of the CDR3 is TGTGCCAGCAGCGTCAGATGGGGGGAGCTGTTTTTT. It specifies CASSVRWGELFF.

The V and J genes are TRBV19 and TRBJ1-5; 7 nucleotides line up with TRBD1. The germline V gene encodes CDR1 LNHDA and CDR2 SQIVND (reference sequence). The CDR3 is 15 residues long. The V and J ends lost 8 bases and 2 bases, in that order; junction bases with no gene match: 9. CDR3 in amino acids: CASSRPDRGNQPQHF. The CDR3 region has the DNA TGTGCCAGTTCTCGCCCTGACAGGGGCAATCAGCCCCAGCATTTT.

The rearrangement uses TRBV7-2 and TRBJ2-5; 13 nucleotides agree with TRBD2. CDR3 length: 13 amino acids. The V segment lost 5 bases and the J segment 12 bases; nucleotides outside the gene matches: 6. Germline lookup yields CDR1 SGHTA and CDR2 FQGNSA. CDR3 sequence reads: CASSLGLAGAEYF. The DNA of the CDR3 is TGTGCCAGCAGCCTAGGACTAGCGGGGGCCGAGTACTTC.

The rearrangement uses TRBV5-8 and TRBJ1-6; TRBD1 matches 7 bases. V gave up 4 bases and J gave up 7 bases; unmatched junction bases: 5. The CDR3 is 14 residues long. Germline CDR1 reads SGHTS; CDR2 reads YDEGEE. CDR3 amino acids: CASSQRQGNSPLHF. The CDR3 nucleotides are TGTGCCAGCAGCCAGAGACAGGGAAATTCACCCCTCCACTTT. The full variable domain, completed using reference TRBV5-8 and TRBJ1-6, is EAGVTQSPTHLIKTRGQQATLRCSPISGHTSVYWYQQALGLGLQFLLWYDEGEERNRGNFPPRFSGRQFPNYSSELNVNALELEDSALYLCASSQRQGNSPLHFGNGTRLTVT.

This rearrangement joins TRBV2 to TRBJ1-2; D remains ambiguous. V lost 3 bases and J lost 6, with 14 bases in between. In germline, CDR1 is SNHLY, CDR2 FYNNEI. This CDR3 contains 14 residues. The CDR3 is CASSEYGELNGYTF. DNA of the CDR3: TGTGCCAGCAGTGAGTACGGGGAATTGAATGGCTACACCTTC. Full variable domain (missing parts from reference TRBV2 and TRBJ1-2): EPEVTQTPSHQVTQMGQEVILRCVPISNHLYFYWYRQILGQKVEFLVSFYNNEISEKSEIFDDQFSVERPDGSNFTLKIRSTKLEDSAMYFCASSEYGELNGYTFGSGTRLTVV.

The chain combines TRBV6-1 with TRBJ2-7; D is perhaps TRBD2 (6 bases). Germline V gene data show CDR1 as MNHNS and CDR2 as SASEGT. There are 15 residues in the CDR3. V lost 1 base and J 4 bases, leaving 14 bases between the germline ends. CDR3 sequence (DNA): TGTGCCAGCAGTGAAGGGTCCGGAGGGATATACGAGCAGTACTTC. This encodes CASSEGSGGIYEQYF.